Presented here are 13 T cell receptor beta chains from one specimen sequenced in a study of shared clonotypes between healthy human individuals. Here immunoSEQ multiplex PCR was the method, and the copy in TCRdb shows in-frame clones only, minus some. The sample consists of over a million clones, roughly 96% of them appearing once. Sequencing input: naive CD4+ T cells sorted from blood. Subset here: CD45RA+ positively selected. All receptors derive from a man aged 25 to 40 in good health.

The chain joins TRBV18 to TRBJ1-2; no firm D call. The CDR3 is 16 amino acids. Between the trimmed V and J ends, which lost 2 bases and 8 bases, there was a span of 21 bases. From germline, CDR1 is KGHSH and CDR2 LQKENI. CDR3 nucleotides: TGTGCCAGCTCACCATCCTTGGAACTGGCCGCCGGGGGCTACACCTTC. Amino acid sequence: CASSPSLELAAGGYTF.

CDR3 loop: CASSVGPGLTSYEQYF. CDR3 sequence (DNA): TGCGCCAGCAGCGTGGGTCCGGGACTAACTTCCTACGAGCAGTACTTC. J is TRBJ2-7 and V is TRBV5-1; TRBD2 matches 7 bases. CDR3 length: 16 residues. CDR1 is SGHRS and CDR2 is YFSETQ in the germline V gene. V lost 4 bases to trimming and J lost 1 base; unmatched junction nucleotides: 11.

This chain joins TRBV11-2 and TRBJ2-7, with TRBD2 identical over 13 bases. After removal of 2 bases from V and 2 bases from J, the junction contained 9 bases not matched to a gene. Per the germline V gene, CDR1 is SGHAT and CDR2 is FQNNGV. This CDR3 has 18 residues. CDR3: CASSLTGLAGYSAYEQYF. CDR3 sequence (DNA): TGTGCCAGCAGCTTAACGGGACTAGCGGGATATTCTGCCTACGAGCAGTACTTC.

This chain joins TRBV4-2 and TRBJ2-7; D ambiguous. Germline V gene data show CDR1 as LGHNA and CDR2 as YNFKEQ. The CDR3 has 13 residues. V was clipped by 4 bases and J by 4 bases, with 11 bases between them. CDR3 region: CASSLPDTYEQYF. The CDR3 DNA is TGTGCCAGCAGCCTTCCCGACACGTACGAGCAGTACTTC.

The V gene is TRBV25-1, the J gene TRBJ2-1; D perhaps matches TRBD2 (6 bases). The germline CDR1 and CDR2 sequences are MGHDK and SYGVNS. The CDR3 extends over 15 amino acids. The germline V and J ends were trimmed by 3 bases and 2 bases, with 11 bases remaining between them. The CDR3: CASSDMAGTYNEQFF. The CDR3 region has the DNA TGTGCCAGCAGTGATATGGCGGGAACCTACAATGAGCAGTTCTTC.

Written as DNA, the CDR3 is TGTGCCAGCAGCTTAGCCACGGAAGAGCAGTTCTTC. The encoded protein is CASSLATEEQFF. The chain couples TRBV11-2 to TRBJ2-1; D is unclear. Trimming shortened V by 1 base and J by 10 bases, and 8 bases separated the two germline ends. The CDR3 sequence is 12 residues long. The germline V gene has CDR1 SGHAT and CDR2 FQNNGV.

The genes are TRBV7-6 and TRBJ2-7, with 12 nucleotides matching TRBD2. Germline-derived CDR1 and CDR2 are SGHVS and FNYEAQ. This CDR3 is 16 amino acids long. J was trimmed by 3 bases and V by 0 bases; bases with no gene match: 3. CDR3 residues: CASSLAGTSGYYEQYF. DNA for the CDR3: TGTGCCAGCAGCTTAGCCGGGACTAGCGGGTACTACGAGCAGTACTTC.

CDR3 in amino acids: CASSLTSGVNYEQYF. The CDR3 DNA is TGTGCCAGCAGCTTGACTAGCGGGGTTAATTACGAGCAGTACTTC. The chain uses TRBV5-4 and TRBJ2-7, with 10 bases identical to TRBD2. Germline V lookup: CDR1 SGHNT, CDR2 YYREEE (reference sequence). V shed 1 base and J 4 bases; nucleotides not matched to a gene: 5. The CDR3 length is 15 residues.

This clone has just one count. The same CDR3 arises from other DNA sequences in this sample as well. The chain employs TRBV5-1 and TRBJ2-5; D remains ambiguous. Trimming shortened V by 2 bases and J by 4 bases, and 6 bases separated the two germline ends. CDR1 is SGHRS and CDR2 is YFSETQ in the germline V gene. CDR3 length: 12 residues. DNA for the CDR3: TGCGCCAGCAGCTTTGAAGGAGAGACCCAGTACTTC. Protein: CASSFEGETQYF. The full variable domain, completed using reference TRBV5-1 and TRBJ2-5, is KAGVTQTPRYLIKTRGQQVTLSCSPISGHRSVSWYQQTPGQGLQFLFEYFSETQRNKGNFPGRFSGRQFSNSRSEMNVSTLELGDSALYLCASSFEGETQYFGPGTRLLVL.

The rearrangement uses TRBV11-2 and TRBJ2-1, with D tentatively TRBD2 (5 bases). The V and J ends lost 5 bases and 7 bases respectively, with 15 bases between them. CDR3 length: 14 residues. Germline values: CDR1 SGHAT, CDR2 FQNNGV. In DNA, the CDR3 is TGTGCCAGCAGCCCGCAAGGGAGAATAAATGAGCAGTTCTTC. Its protein product is CASSPQGRINEQFF.

The chain has TRBV5-4 and TRBJ2-2; TRBD1 aligns across 7 bases. The CDR3 is 15 residues long. Germline CDR1 SGHNT, CDR2 YYREEE (reference sequence). V trimming: 0 bases; J trimming: 6 bases; junction bases outside the gene matches: 5. For the CDR3, the DNA is TGTGCCAGCAGCTTGGGGACAGGATCCTCCGGGGAGCTGTTTTTT. Its translation is CASSLGTGSSGELFF.

The V gene is TRBV5-1, the J gene TRBJ2-1; possible D gene TRBD2, 6 bases. This CDR3 has 14 amino acids. The V end was cut by 4 bases, the J end by 0 bases, with 8 bases between. The germline gives CDR1 SGHRS, CDR2 YFSETQ. CDR3: CASSPGLSYNEQFF. In DNA, the CDR3 is TGCGCCAGCAGCCCGGGACTCTCCTACAATGAGCAGTTCTTC.

This chain's CDR3 is CASSPDYGNEQFF. In nucleotides, the CDR3 is TGTGCCAGCTCACCAGACTACGGCAATGAGCAGTTCTTC. The V call is TRBV18, the J call TRBJ2-1; TRBD2 might be the D (5 bases). CDR3 size: 13 residues. Germline-derived CDR1 and CDR2 are KGHSH and LQKENI. Trimming pared 2 bases from V and 6 bases from J, leaving 8 bases between.